This entry lists 25 T cell receptor beta chains sequenced from one sample in a study of radiotherapy plus CTLA-4 blockade in lung cancer. The assay was immunoSEQ multiplex PCR, and TCRdb's table has in-frame clones only and misses some. The sample carries some 78,000 clones, 70% to 90% recorded once. The material was peripheral blood, obtained from a patient treated with radiotherapy plus ipilimumab. The receptors originated from a human donor with non-small cell lung cancer who had stable disease on radiotherapy plus ipilimumab.

The rearrangement joins TRBV28 to TRBJ1-1, with D unclear. The V end lost 6 bases, the J end lost 5 bases, and 10 bases lay between the germline ends. The CDR3 spans 12 residues. Germline V gives CDR1 MDHEN, CDR2 SYDVKM. CDR3 sequence reads: CASSIRVTEAFF. The CDR3 DNA follows: TGTGCCAGCAGCATACGGGTTACTGAAGCTTTCTTT.

The CDR3 DNA sequence: TGTGCCAGCAGTTTAGCTGCGTCACCAAATGAGCAGTTCTTC. It yields the protein CASSLAASPNEQFF. This chain joins TRBV28 and TRBJ2-1, with D hard to call. Trimming took off 2 bases at V and 7 bases at J, with 12 bases between the two ends. Germline-derived CDR1 and CDR2 are MDHEN and SYDVKM. The CDR3 loop spans 14 amino acids.

As for this clone: Other nucleotide sequences from this sample produce the same CDR3. The chain employs TRBV27 and TRBJ1-4; D remains ambiguous. CDR1 is MNHEY and CDR2 is SMNVEV in the germline V gene (reference sequence). V lost 4 bases to trimming and J lost 8 bases, with 14 bases between them. The CDR3 has 14 amino acids. The CDR3 DNA reads TGTGCCAGCAGTTGGCAAGGACTTGGCGAAAAACTGTTTTTT. Translating gives CASSWQGLGEKLFF.

In its sample, this clone was seen once. The chain couples TRBV2 to TRBJ2-3; either TRBD1 or TRBD2 may supply D (6 bases each). Germline CDR1 SNHLY, CDR2 FYNNEI. The CDR3 runs to 14 residues. Trimming took 8 bases from V and 4 from J, leaving 16 bases between them. Here the CDR3 reads CASPRGQTADTQYF. The CDR3 DNA is TGTGCCAGCCCTCGGGGGCAGACGGCAGATACGCAGTATTTT.

The chain carries TRBV7-2 and TRBJ2-1; 7 bases match TRBD1. The ends lost 5 bases at V and 2 bases at J; junction bases unmatched: 3. CDR1 and CDR2 (germline): SGHTA, FQGNSA. The CDR3 covers 14 residues. CDR3 DNA sequence: TGTGCCAGCAGCCTTGGGACAGCCTACAATGAGCAGTTCTTC. It codes for CASSLGTAYNEQFF.

This chain connects TRBV28 to TRBJ2-5; the D is unclear. The DNA end lines up better with TRBJ2-7; the J call may be wrong. CDR1 is MDHEN and CDR2 is SYDVKM in the germline V gene. CDR3 length: 15 amino acids. DNA for the CDR3: TGTGCCAGCAGTTTAGAACAGTTGAGCTCCTACGAGCAGTACTTC. Translated, it gives CASSLEQLSSYEQYF.

This chain uses TRBV7-6 with TRBJ2-7; D uncertain. Germline V gene sequence: CDR1 SGHVS, CDR2 FNYEAQ. The V end was cut by 1 base, the J end by 0 bases, with 7 bases between. This CDR3 has 14 residues. The CDR3 DNA is TGTGCCAGCAGCTTAGTGGACGGCTCCTACGAGCAGTACTTC. It specifies CASSLVDGSYEQYF. Complete variable domain (other parts from reference TRBV7-6 and TRBJ2-7): GAGVSQSPRYKVTKRGQDVALRCDPISGHVSLYWYRQALGQGPEFLTYFNYEAQQDKSGLPNDRFSAERPEGSISTLTIQRTEQRDSAMYRCASSLVDGSYEQYFGPGTRLTVT.

This clone appeared once. This sequence joins TRBV18 and TRBJ2-7; perhaps TRBD2 as D (6 bases). Per germline, CDR1 KGHSH and CDR2 LQKENI. The length of the CDR3 is 14 residues. Trimming took 2 bases from V and 7 from J, leaving 15 bases between them. This CDR3 is CASSPGGLLYEQYF. The CDR3 DNA reads as TGTGCCAGCTCACCAGGGGGGTTGCTATATGAGCAGTACTTC.

This sequence joins TRBV7-8 and TRBJ2-7; D remains unclear. Germline CDR1 and CDR2: SGHVS and FQNEAQ. The V gene lost 1 base and the J gene lost 0 bases, with 10 bases spanning the gap. This CDR3 comprises 15 residues. CDR3 DNA sequence: TGTGCCAGCAGCTTAGATGCAGGTCCCTCCTACGAGCAGTACTTC. It yields the protein CASSLDAGPSYEQYF.

The rearrangement links TRBV19 to TRBJ1-5; weak D call: TRBD1 (6 bases). The ends were cut back, 8 bases at V and 4 bases at J, with 12 bases in the middle. Germline CDR1 and CDR2: LNHDA and SQIVND (reference sequence). The CDR3 runs to 13 residues. CDR3 nucleotide sequence: TGTGCCAGTTGGGGACAACTTAATCAGCCCCAGCATTTT. This encodes CASWGQLNQPQHF. The full variable domain, its missing parts supplied by reference TRBV19 and TRBJ1-5, is DGGITQSPKYLFRKEGQNVTLSCEQNLNHDAMYWYRQDPGQGLRLIYYSQIVNDFQKGDIAEGYSVSREKKESFPLTVTSAQKNPTAFYLCASWGQLNQPQHFGDGTRLSIL.

The chain is built from TRBV28 and TRBJ2-5; 8 bases fit TRBD2. Germline V gives CDR1 MDHEN, CDR2 SYDVKM. Losses at the gene ends were 2 bases for V and 4 bases for J; bases not matched to a gene: 3. The CDR3 covers 14 residues. The CDR3 here is CASSLAAGGETQYF. In nucleotides, the CDR3 is TGTGCCAGCAGTTTAGCTGCGGGAGGAGAGACCCAGTACTTC.

The gene calls are TRBV10-2 and TRBJ2-7; D is unclear. The CDR3 has 11 residues. Germline-derived CDR1 and CDR2 are WSHSY and SAAADI. The V and J ends lost 6 bases and 2 bases respectively, with 5 bases between them. The CDR3 sequence: CASSATYEQYF. The CDR3, as DNA: TGCGCCAGCAGCGCTACCTACGAGCAGTACTTC.

The CDR3 DNA is TGTGCCAGCAGCTCAACCGGGACCTACGAGCAGTACTTC. It is translated as CASSSTGTYEQYF. V usage is TRBV5-4 and J usage is TRBJ2-7; TRBD2 might be the D (5 bases). V was clipped by 3 bases and J by 2 bases, with 9 bases between them. Germline V gene sequence: CDR1 SGHNT, CDR2 YYREEE (reference sequence). The CDR3 spans 13 residues.

This clone showed up just a few times. The chain uses TRBV18 and TRBJ1-3; no firm D call. Germline CDR1 and CDR2: KGHSH and LQKENI. V dropped 5 bases and J dropped 0 bases, with 8 bases sitting between them. This CDR3 contains 14 residues. CDR3 sequence: CASSDSRSGNTIYF. The CDR3 nucleotides read TGTGCCAGCTCAGATTCTCGCTCTGGAAACACCATATATTTT.

This sequence joins TRBV2 and TRBJ1-4; D might be TRBD1 (6 bases). Germline CDR1 SNHLY, CDR2 FYNNEI. Trimming pared 0 bases from V and 7 bases from J, leaving 15 bases between. The CDR3 runs to 16 residues. The CDR3 nucleotides read TGTGCCAGCAGTGAAGCGCCTCAGGGGAGGGGTGAAAAACTGTTTTTT. Translation gives CASSEAPQGRGEKLFF.

This clone showed up just a few times. The chain combines TRBV4-1 with TRBJ2-1; 8 bases are a match to TRBD1. CDR1 is MGHRA and CDR2 is YSYEKL in the germline V gene. The CDR3 has 14 amino acids. The V gene end was trimmed by 2 bases and the J gene end by 5 bases; junction bases not matched to a gene: 2. CDR3 in DNA: TGCGCCAGCAGCCAACTGACAGGGGACAATGAGCAGTTCTTC. Protein sequence: CASSQLTGDNEQFF.

The chain joins TRBV6-5 to TRBJ2-7; D might be TRBD2 (5 bases). Trimming took 5 bases from V and 5 from J, leaving 10 bases between them. CDR1 is MNHEY and CDR2 is SVGAGI in the germline V gene. The CDR3 has 12 amino acids. In DNA, the CDR3 is TGTGCCAGCAGTCCCCGGAGGAACGAGCAGTACTTC. Translation gives CASSPRRNEQYF.

The genes are TRBV18 and TRBJ1-6, with D perhaps TRBD1 (5 bases). Germline V gives CDR1 KGHSH, CDR2 LQKENI. The CDR3 sequence is 14 residues long. V was cut by 6 bases and J by 3 bases, with 9 bases left in between. CDR3: CASSRDGYNSPLHF. For the CDR3, the DNA is TGTGCCAGCTCCAGGGACGGCTATAATTCACCCCTCCACTTT.

The V call is TRBV4-2, the J call TRBJ1-3, with D possibly being TRBD1 (5 bases). The CDR3 has 18 amino acids. V was clipped by 0 bases and J by 8 bases, with 23 bases between them. Germline CDR1 reads LGHNA; CDR2 reads YNFKEQ. The CDR3 bases are TGTGCCAGCAGCCAAGATTCAGGGCAGGGAAGGATTGTAGACACCATATATTTT. Residues: CASSQDSGQGRIVDTIYF.

V and J are TRBV5-4 and TRBJ2-7, with 8 bases matching TRBD2. J lost 1 base, V lost 4 bases, and 10 bases had no gene match. This CDR3 region has 16 residues. CDR1 and CDR2 from the germline V gene are SGHNT and YYREEE (reference sequence). In DNA, the CDR3 is TGTGCCAGCAGCGGTCTTAGCGGGACCCTGTCCTACGAGCAGTACTTC. Translation gives CASSGLSGTLSYEQYF.

Concerning this clone itself: Other DNA sequences in the same sample also yield this CDR3. The chain uses TRBV5-1 and TRBJ2-1; 10 bases match TRBD2. V trimming: 5 bases; J trimming: 6 bases; junction bases outside the gene matches: 5. This CDR3 has 14 residues. Germline V CDR1 and CDR2: SGHRS, YFSETQ. Here the CDR3 DNA reads TGCGCCAGCAGTCTTTCTAGCGGGAGCAATGAGCAGTTCTTC. Protein product: CASSLSSGSNEQFF.

This chain connects TRBV30 to TRBJ2-1, with 10 nucleotides matching TRBD2. The germline gives CDR1 GTSNPN, CDR2 SVGIG (reference sequence). V dropped 4 bases and J dropped 8; count of bases not matched to a gene: 5. The CDR3 length is 13 residues. CDR3 sequence (DNA): TGTGCCTGGACAGCGGGGGGGCTTGATGAGCAGTTCTTC. This translates into CAWTAGGLDEQFF.

This sequence joins TRBV19 and TRBJ1-6; D call uncertain. This CDR3 contains 16 residues. The V and J ends lost 7 bases and 0 bases respectively, with 13 bases between them. Germline V lookup: CDR1 LNHDA, CDR2 SQIVND (reference sequence). CDR3 sequence (DNA): TGTGCCAGTACGGAATACGGGAGCTCCTATAATTCACCCCTCCACTTT. It codes for CASTEYGSSYNSPLHF.

With regard to this clone: This CDR3 is also generated by other DNA sequences in the sample. The chain recombines TRBV29-1 with TRBJ2-3; 7 bases align to TRBD2. After removal of 8 bases from V and 1 base from J, the junction contained 15 bases not matched to a gene. Germline CDR1 reads SQVTM; CDR2 reads ANQGSEA. CDR3 length: 16 residues. The CDR3 region is CSPVLGGGLGTDTQYF. The CDR3 nucleotides read TGCAGCCCTGTGTTGGGCGGGGGTCTGGGCACAGATACGCAGTATTTT.

The chain couples TRBV7-7 to TRBJ2-5; the match to TRBD2 covers 10 bases. V shed 1 base, J shed 2 bases, and the junction held 19 bases outside the gene matches. Germline CDR1 SSHAT, CDR2 FNYEAQ (reference sequence). The CDR3 length is 21 residues. The CDR3 sequence is CASSLETWTSGTFGGQETQYF. DNA for the CDR3: TGTGCCAGCAGCTTAGAAACCTGGACTAGCGGAACCTTTGGGGGACAAGAGACCCAGTACTTC. Full variable domain (outside the CDR3, taken from reference TRBV7-7 and TRBJ2-5): GAGVSQSPRYKVTKRGQDVTLRCDPISSHATLYWYQQALGQGPEFLTYFNYEAQPDKSGLPSDRFSAERPEGSISTLTIQRTEQRDSAMYRCASSLETWTSGTFGGQETQYFGPGTRLLVL.